This TCR beta chain was profiled in a study of T cell repertoires in ileal Crohn's disease. The repertoire was sequenced with immunoSEQ multiplex PCR; TCRdb's copy has only in-frame clones and lacks some. The table includes around 2,400 clones, 65% to 80% detected once. The CDR3 sequence is 14 residues long. CDR1 MNHNS and CDR2 SASEGT come from the germline V gene. V was pared by 8 bases and J by 0 bases, with 13 bases between. The sequenced material came from ileal tissue. This sequence originates from an adult with Crohn's disease. The gene calls are TRBV6-1 and TRBJ1-2; D is perhaps TRBD1 (6 bases). CDR3 coding DNA: TGTGCCAGCGTATGGGGGCCAGCTAACTATGGCTACACCTTC. The encoded protein is CASVWGPANYGYTF.